This T cell receptor (beta chain) was recorded in a study of blood T cells in healthy people across ages. Trimming took 5 bases from V and 4 from J; bases not matched to a gene: 7. The CDR3 has 14 amino acids. The germline V gene encodes CDR1 MNHEY and CDR2 SMNVEV (reference sequence). A second PCR, run for about 6 to 11 cycles, used a sample-barcoded 5' primer plus a J-beta primer mix. Each CDR3 protein gets one entry after TCRdb re-called the 5' RACE reads with MiXCR. The sample lists around 1.5 million distinct CDR3 sequences, roughly 64% occurring once. This clonotype was recorded a few times. The TCR sequence derives from a man aged 18 to 29 in good health. Sequencing used blood. The J gene is TRBJ2-7, the V gene TRBV27; 8 bases map to TRBD1. CDR3 residues: CASSDSQGAYEQYF. The CDR3 bases are TGTGCCAGCAGTGACTCGCAGGGGGCTTACGAGCAGTACTTC.